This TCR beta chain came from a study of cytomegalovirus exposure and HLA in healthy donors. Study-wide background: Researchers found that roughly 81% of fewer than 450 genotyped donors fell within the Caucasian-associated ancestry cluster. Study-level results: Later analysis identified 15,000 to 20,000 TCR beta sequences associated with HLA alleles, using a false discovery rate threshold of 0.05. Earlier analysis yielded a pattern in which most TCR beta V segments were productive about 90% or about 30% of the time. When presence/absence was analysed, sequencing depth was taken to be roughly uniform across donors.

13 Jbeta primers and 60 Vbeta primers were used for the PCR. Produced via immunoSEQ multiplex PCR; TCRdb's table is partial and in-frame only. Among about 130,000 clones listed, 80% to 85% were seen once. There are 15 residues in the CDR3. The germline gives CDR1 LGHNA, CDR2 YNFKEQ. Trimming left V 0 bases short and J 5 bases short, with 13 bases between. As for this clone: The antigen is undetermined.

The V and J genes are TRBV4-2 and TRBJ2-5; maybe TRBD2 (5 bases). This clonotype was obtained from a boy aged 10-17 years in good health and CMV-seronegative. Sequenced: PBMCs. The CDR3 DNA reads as TGTGCCAGCAGCCAAGAAGGTGGGAGCCAGGAGACCCAGTACTTC. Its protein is CASSQEGGSQETQYF.